The 9 T cell receptor beta chains reported below all come from one sample, sequenced in a study of cytomegalovirus exposure and HLA in healthy donors. With 60 Vbeta and 13 Jbeta primers, the PCR was carried out. Profiling relied on immunoSEQ multiplex PCR, and the TCRdb table lists in-frame clones only, not all of them. The sample carries fewer than 250,000 clones, 60% to 80% recorded once. The source material was PBMCs. These receptors all come from a man younger than 35 in good health and CMV-seronegative.

The gene calls are TRBV28 and TRBJ2-5, with a possible D match to TRBD1 (5 bases). Germline CDR1 reads MDHEN; CDR2 reads SYDVKM. This CDR3 is 15 amino acids long. Between the trimmed V and J ends, which lost 4 bases and 2 bases, there was a span of 14 bases. The CDR3 nucleotides are TGTGCCAGCAGTTACCCCAGGGTGTATCAAGAGACCCAGTACTTC. Encoded protein: CASSYPRVYQETQYF.

As to this clone: Possible read error: a much larger clone is one base away. The genes are TRBV11-2 and TRBJ2-5; TRBD1 matches 7 bases. J gave up 2 bases and V 5 bases, and 2 bases lay outside the gene matches. The length of the CDR3 is 13 residues. Germline V gives CDR1 SGHAT, CDR2 FQNNGV. The CDR3 DNA is TGTGCCAGCAGCCCGACAGGGCAAGAGACCCAGTACTTC. This encodes CASSPTGQETQYF.

This chain links TRBV27 with TRBJ1-4; TRBD1 aligns across 7 bases. The CDR3 contains 14 residues. V was pared by 5 bases and J by 8 bases, with 8 bases of the junction left unmatched. Looked up from germline, CDR1 is MNHEY and CDR2 is SMNVEV (reference sequence). In nucleotides, the CDR3 is TGTGCCAGCAGTCGAGCCGGGACAGAAGAAAAACTGTTTTTT. It specifies CASSRAGTEEKLFF.

The chain has TRBV7-9 and TRBJ1-4; 11 nucleotides match TRBD1. The CDR3 is 16 amino acids. Trimming took 4 bases from V and 7 from J; bases not matched to a gene: 8. Germline CDR1 SEHNR, CDR2 FQNEAQ (reference sequence). This CDR3 is CASSSPWTGGREKLFF. CDR3 DNA sequence: TGTGCCAGCAGCTCACCTTGGACAGGGGGCCGTGAAAAACTGTTTTTT.

The count of this clone is one. The gene calls are TRBV10-3 and TRBJ1-2; D is undetermined. The CDR3 runs to 15 residues. V dropped 4 bases and J dropped 6 bases, with 18 bases sitting between them. Germline V gives CDR1 ENHRY, CDR2 SYGVKD. In nucleotides, the CDR3 is TGTGCCATCAGTGCTAAGGATTACAGTGAAGATGGCTACACCTTC. Amino acids: CAISAKDYSEDGYTF.

The chain is built from TRBV9 and TRBJ2-3; D may be TRBD1 (5 bases). CDR3 length equals 18 residues. Trimming removed 2 bases from V and 4 bases from J, with 23 bases in between. Germline-derived CDR1 and CDR2 are SGDLS and YYNGEE. In DNA form, the CDR3 reads TGTGCCAGCAGCGTCAATTACAGGAAAGGAGAGGTCGCAGATACGCAGTATTTT. Its protein is CASSVNYRKGEVADTQYF.

This chain connects TRBV6-5 to TRBJ2-7, with TRBD2 matching 8 bases. J lost 0 bases, V lost 0 bases, and 4 bases had no gene match. The CDR3 covers 16 residues. CDR1 is MNHEY and CDR2 is SVGAGI in the germline V gene. CDR3: CASSYSLAGPSYEQYF. The DNA for the CDR3 is TGTGCCAGCAGTTACTCCCTAGCGGGTCCCTCCTACGAGCAGTACTTC.

The V call is TRBV7-2, the J call TRBJ2-1, with D possibly matching TRBD1 (6 bases). The CDR3 covers 14 residues. CDR1 and CDR2 (germline): SGHTA, FQGNSA. The V and J ends lost 5 bases and 6 bases respectively, with 14 bases between them. CDR3 sequence (DNA): TGTGCCAGCAGCGCCTGGGACAACGGCAATGAGCAGTTCTTC. Translation: CASSAWDNGNEQFF.

A few counts support this clone. V and J are TRBV2 and TRBJ1-1; D might be TRBD1 (5 bases). Germline V gene data show CDR1 as SNHLY and CDR2 as FYNNEI. Trimming removed 3 bases from V and 7 bases from J, with 9 bases in between. The CDR3 spans 12 residues. CDR3 sequence (DNA): TGTGCCAGCAGTGACCAGGGTGTTGAAGCTTTCTTT. Translating gives CASSDQGVEAFF.